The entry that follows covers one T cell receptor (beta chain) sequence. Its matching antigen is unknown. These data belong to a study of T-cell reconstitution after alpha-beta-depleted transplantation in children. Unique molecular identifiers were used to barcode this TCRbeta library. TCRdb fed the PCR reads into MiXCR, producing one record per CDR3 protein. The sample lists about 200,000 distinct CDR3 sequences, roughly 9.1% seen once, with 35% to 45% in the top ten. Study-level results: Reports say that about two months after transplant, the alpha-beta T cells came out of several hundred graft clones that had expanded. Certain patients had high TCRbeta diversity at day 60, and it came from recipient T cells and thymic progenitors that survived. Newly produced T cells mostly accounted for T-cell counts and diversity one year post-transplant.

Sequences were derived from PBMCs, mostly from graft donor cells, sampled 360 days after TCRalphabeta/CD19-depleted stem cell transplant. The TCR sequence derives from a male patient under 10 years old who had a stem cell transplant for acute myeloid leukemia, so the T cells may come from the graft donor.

In DNA form, the CDR3 reads TGCGCCAGCAGCACAAGGGCCGAGAACACCGGGGAGCTGTTTTTT. This translates into CASSTRAENTGELFF. The rearrangement joins TRBV5-1 to TRBJ2-2; D is ambiguous. The CDR3 is 15 residues long. V lost 4 bases to trimming and J lost 1 base, with 11 bases between them. Germline-derived CDR1 and CDR2 are SGHRS and YFSETQ.